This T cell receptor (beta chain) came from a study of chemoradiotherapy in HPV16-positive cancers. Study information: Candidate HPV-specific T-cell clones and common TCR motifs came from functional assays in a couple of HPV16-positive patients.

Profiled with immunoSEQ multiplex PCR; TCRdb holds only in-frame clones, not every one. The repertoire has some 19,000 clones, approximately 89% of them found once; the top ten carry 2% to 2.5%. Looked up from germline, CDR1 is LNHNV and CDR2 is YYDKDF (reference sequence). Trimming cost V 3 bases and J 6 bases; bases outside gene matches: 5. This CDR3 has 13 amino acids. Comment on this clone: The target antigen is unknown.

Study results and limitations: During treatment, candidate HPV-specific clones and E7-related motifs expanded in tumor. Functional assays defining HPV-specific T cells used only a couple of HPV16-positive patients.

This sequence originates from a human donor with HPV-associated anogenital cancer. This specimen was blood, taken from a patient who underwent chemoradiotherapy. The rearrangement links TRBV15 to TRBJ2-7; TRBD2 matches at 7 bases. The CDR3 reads CATSSGGYSEQYF. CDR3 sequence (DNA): TGTGCCACCAGCAGCGGGGGGTACAGCGAGCAGTACTTC. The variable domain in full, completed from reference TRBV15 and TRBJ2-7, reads DAMVIQNPRYQVTQFGKPVTLSCSQTLNHNVMYWYQQKSSQAPKLLFHYYDKDFNNEADTPDNFQSRRPNTSFCFLDIRSPGLGDTAMYLCATSSGGYSEQYFGPGTRLTVT.